The sequence of this TCR beta chain was determined in a study of T cells in Graves' hyperthyroidism and ophthalmopathy. There are many counts of this clonotype. Its specificity is not known. Uncontrolled infection, other autoimmune disease, pregnancy or lactation excluded patients. Each diagnosis drew on symptoms, thyroxine, TRAb, thyroid ultrasound and orbital computed tomography findings. Source material for PBMCs was over 7.5 ml fresh peripheral blood. Germline lookup yields CDR1 SNHLY and CDR2 FYNNEI. V lost 8 bases and J lost 3; bases outside the gene matches: 6. The CDR3 extends over 13 amino acids. It was RNA transcripts that yielded the amplified TCR beta CDR3 regions. Carried out on the TCR CDR3, a first-round RT-PCR used the HTBI primer set. TCRdb called the multiplex PCR reads again in MiXCR, with one record for every CDR3 protein. The data show 250,000 to 300,000 distinct CDR3 sequences, roughly 13% seen once.

Study results and limitations: Blood also contained most expanded thyroid clonotypes above 0.001.

Material for sequencing was blood. V and J are TRBV2 and TRBJ1-2, with 7 bases aligning to TRBD1. This TCR was sampled from a woman aged 40 to 49 with Graves' hyperthyroidism. The CDR3 region is CASGKQGHYGYTF. In DNA form, the CDR3 reads TGTGCCAGCGGCAAACAGGGGCACTATGGCTACACCTTC.